These 9 T cell receptor beta chains originate from one sample sequenced in a study of cytomegalovirus exposure and HLA in healthy donors. Sequencing was performed with immunoSEQ multiplex PCR; in TCRdb, only in-frame clones are kept and a portion is missing. The sample records under 95,000 clones, roughly 91% being singletons. Sample: PBMCs. The receptors derive from a man aged 25-45 years in good health and CMV-seronegative.

This chain uses TRBV6-1 with TRBJ1-5, with D maybe TRBD1 (6 bases). The CDR3 length is 17 residues. Germline V CDR1 and CDR2: MNHNS, SASEGT. Trimming removed 0 bases at V and 7 bases at J, with 19 bases between. The CDR3: CASSEAGARGSGQPQHF. The CDR3 bases are TGTGCCAGCAGTGAAGCGGGAGCCAGGGGATCCGGACAGCCCCAGCATTTT.

There are a few counts of this clone. The chain links TRBV2 to TRBJ1-1; D is perhaps TRBD1 (6 bases). This CDR3 has 14 residues. Germline CDR1 is SNHLY and CDR2 is FYNNEI. Between the trimmed V and J ends, which lost 5 bases and 1 base, there was a span of 11 bases. The CDR3, as DNA: TGTGCCAGCAGTATATCGGGACAGAACACTGAAGCTTTCTTT. Translation: CASSISGQNTEAFF. The full variable domain, completed using reference TRBV2 and TRBJ1-1, is EPEVTQTPSHQVTQMGQEVILRCVPISNHLYFYWYRQILGQKVEFLVSFYNNEISEKSEIFDDQFSVERPDGSNFTLKIRSTKLEDSAMYFCASSISGQNTEAFFGQGTRLTVV.

This chain joins TRBV7-8 and TRBJ1-1; TRBD1 matches 7 bases. The CDR3 is made up of 15 amino acids. V was clipped by 5 bases and J by 4 bases; unmatched bases: 10. The germline gives CDR1 SGHVS, CDR2 FQNEAQ. CDR3 amino acids: CASSQNRGGSTEAFF. The CDR3 DNA reads TGTGCCAGCAGCCAAAACAGGGGAGGATCCACTGAAGCTTTCTTT.

The V call is TRBV5-4, the J call TRBJ1-2; a possible D gene is TRBD1 (6 bases). The germline V gene has CDR1 SGHNT and CDR2 YYREEE (reference sequence). The V and J ends lost 9 bases and 0 bases respectively, with 18 bases between them. The CDR3 consists of 15 residues. The CDR3 loop is CATKPMTGANYGYTF. In DNA form, the CDR3 reads TGTGCCACCAAACCCATGACAGGCGCTAACTATGGCTACACCTTC. The whole variable domain, filled in from reference TRBV5-4 and TRBJ1-2, reads ETGVTQSPTHLIKTRGQQVTLRCSSQSGHNTVSWYQQALGQGPQFIFQYYREEENGRGNFPPRFSGLQFPNYSSELNVNALELDDSALYLCATKPMTGANYGYTFGSGTRLTVV.

The chain joins TRBV6-4 to TRBJ2-3; 10 bases are a match to TRBD2. CDR1 and CDR2 (germline): MRHNA, SNTAGT. The CDR3 totals 16 residues. The V gene end was trimmed by 4 bases and the J gene end by 4 bases; junction bases not matched to a gene: 8. The CDR3 sequence is CASSASSGGASDTQYF. CDR3 coding DNA: TGTGCCAGCAGTGCCTCCAGCGGGGGGGCCTCAGATACGCAGTATTTT.

The rearrangement joins TRBV6-5 to TRBJ2-5; 8 bases are shared with TRBD1. There are 14 residues in the CDR3. Trimming removed 5 bases from V and 2 bases from J; junction bases left unmatched: 4. CDR1 is MNHEY and CDR2 is SVGAGI in the germline V gene. The CDR3 region is CASSKTGAQETQYF. The CDR3 coding sequence is TGTGCCAGCAGTAAGACAGGGGCACAAGAGACCCAGTACTTC.

The V call is TRBV6-1, the J call TRBJ2-7; D possibly corresponds to TRBD2 (6 bases). Germline loops: CDR1 MNHNS, CDR2 SASEGT. The CDR3 covers 18 residues. V was shortened by 4 bases and J by 3 bases, with 25 bases between the two germline ends. In DNA, the CDR3 is TGTGCCAGCAGTGGTGGGTATGCCGAGCCTCGGGACTTCTACGAGCAGTACTTC. This gives the protein CASSGGYAEPRDFYEQYF.

This rearrangement joins TRBV4-1 to TRBJ2-3; D call uncertain. This CDR3 has 16 residues. Germline V lookup: CDR1 MGHRA, CDR2 YSYEKL. Trimming removed 3 bases at V and 6 bases at J, with 19 bases between. Written as DNA, the CDR3 is TGCGCCAGCAGCCAGAAAGCCCCACCCTTTAACGATACGCAGTATTTT. It encodes CASSQKAPPFNDTQYF.

As concerns this clone: One base away lies a much larger clone, so this may be a sequencing read error. The J gene is TRBJ2-6, the V gene TRBV6-4; possibly TRBD1 for D (5 bases). CDR3 size: 15 residues. In germline, CDR1 is MRHNA, CDR2 SNTAGT. V lost 2 bases, J lost 0 bases, and 5 bases lay in between. The CDR3 spells CASSDDSSGANVLTF. In DNA, the CDR3 is TGTGCCAGCAGTGACGACAGCTCTGGGGCCAACGTCCTGACTTTC.